A selection of T cell receptor beta chains follows, all from one sample in a study of Graves' ophthalmopathy and Graves' hyperthyroidism. Using its own MiXCR run on the multiplex PCR reads, TCRdb lists one record per CDR3 protein. The sample includes approximately 380,000 distinct CDR3 sequences, around 21% of them seen just once. The sample was peripheral blood. The receptors were sampled from a woman between 18 and 29 years old with stable Graves' hyperthyroidism. Both conserved end residues are part of each CDR3. The D gene is left open where the match is weak. The size field is filled for only some rows; it gives once, few, many or a size class.

size: many
V: TRBV5-4
J: TRBJ2-6
D: TRBD1
DNA: TGTGCCAGCAGCCCGGGACAGGGTGGGGTCCTGACTTTC
CDR3: CASSPGQGGVLTF

size: many
V: TRBV6-2/TRBV6-3
J: TRBJ1-1
D: TRBD1
DNA: TGTGCCAGCAGTTATATGACAGGGGTCACTGAAGCTTTCTTT
CDR3: CASSYMTGVTEAFF

size: -
V: TRBV30
J: TRBJ2-7
D: TRBD1
DNA: TGTGCCTGGTGCGGGACAGGGCGCGAGCAGTACTTC
CDR3: CAWCGTGREQYF

size: many
V: TRBV2
J: TRBJ2-2
D: TRBD2
DNA: TGTGCCAGCAGGATTACTAGCGGGAGGGCCGGGGAGCTGTTTTTT
CDR3: CASRITSGRAGELFF

size: many
V: TRBV5-1
J: TRBJ1-1
D: -
DNA: TGCGCCAGCAGCCGGAAGGGGGGGGACACTGAAGCTTTCTTT
CDR3: CASSRKGGDTEAFF

size: many
V: TRBV9
J: TRBJ2-2
D: -
DNA: TGTGCCAGCAGCGTAGATGGGAGGACCGCGAACACCGGGGAGCTGTTTTTT
CDR3: CASSVDGRTANTGELFF

size: many
V: TRBV11-2
J: TRBJ2-7
D: TRBD2
DNA: TGTGCCAGCAGCTTGTTACCGGGACTAGCGGGAGGGCGATCCGAGCAGTACTTC
CDR3: CASSLLPGLAGGRSEQYF

size: many
V: TRBV25-1
J: TRBJ2-5
D: -
DNA: TGTGCCAGCAGTGGCGTTGGGTACCAAGAGACCCAGTACTTC
CDR3: CASSGVGYQETQYF

size: many
V: TRBV28
J: TRBJ1-5
D: -
DNA: TGTGCCAGCAGTTTGGTGGAGGGGCTAAAGGGCAATCAGCCCCAGCATTTT
CDR3: CASSLVEGLKGNQPQHF

size: many
V: TRBV19
J: TRBJ2-2
D: -
DNA: TGTGCCAGTAGTATACCGACCGGGGAGCTGTTTTTT
CDR3: CASSIPTGELFF

size: many
V: TRBV7-2
J: TRBJ1-3
D: TRBD1
DNA: TGTGCCAGCAGATCCACAGGGGGCAAAGACACCATATATTTT
CDR3: CASRSTGGKDTIYF

size: many
V: TRBV30
J: TRBJ1-1
D: -
DNA: TGTGCCTGGAAGATGGGGGCGAGCACTGAAGCTTTCTTT
CDR3: CAWKMGASTEAFF

size: few
V: TRBV12-3/TRBV12-4
J: TRBJ1-1
D: TRBD1
DNA: TGTGCCAGCAGCCTTCTCCGAGCGACAGGGCTCAAGACTGAAGCTTTCTTT
CDR3: CASSLLRATGLKTEAFF

size: many
V: TRBV29-1
J: TRBJ1-2
D: TRBD1
DNA: TGCAGCGTTCCCGGGACAGGGGATCATCGGAGCTATGGCTACACCTTC
CDR3: CSVPGTGDHRSYGYTF

size: many
V: TRBV20-1
J: TRBJ2-7
D: TRBD1
DNA: TGCAGTGCTAAGAAACCGGGACAGGGGGGCGAGCAGTACTTC
CDR3: CSAKKPGQGGEQYF

size: -
V: TRBV12-3/TRBV12-4
J: TRBJ2-5
D: TRBD1
DNA: TGTGCCAGCAGTGATACAGGGGTTAGGGAGACCCAGTACTTC
CDR3: CASSDTGVRETQYF

size: many
V: TRBV29-1
J: TRBJ2-7
D: -
DNA: TGCAGCGTTGAAGGGGGAGCCTACGAGCAGTACTTC
CDR3: CSVEGGAYEQYF

size: -
V: TRBV6-2/TRBV6-3
J: TRBJ2-7
D: -
DNA: TGTGCCAGCGCTAGGACTACCTACGAGCAGTACTTC
CDR3: CASARTTYEQYF

size: many
V: TRBV14
J: TRBJ2-7
D: -
DNA: TGTGCCAGCAGCCAAGATTTGACCCGAGAGCAGTACTTC
CDR3: CASSQDLTREQYF

size: many
V: TRBV20-1
J: TRBJ1-1
D: -
DNA: TGCAGTGCTCAGGGCGACGTCGGGAACACTGAAGCTTTCTTT
CDR3: CSAQGDVGNTEAFF

size: many
V: TRBV20-1
J: TRBJ2-2
D: -
DNA: TGCAGTGCTAGGTCCGGGTATCACGGGGAGCTGTTTTTT
CDR3: CSARSGYHGELFF

size: -
V: TRBV12-3/TRBV12-4
J: TRBJ1-3
D: -
DNA: TGTGCCAGCAATAACTTCGGGGAGCTCTTTGGAAACACCATATATTTT
CDR3: CASNNFGELFGNTIYF

size: many
V: TRBV20-1
J: TRBJ2-7
D: TRBD2
DNA: TGCAGTGTCCCCGGGACTAGCGGGTTGAGCTCCTACGAGCAGTACTTC
CDR3: CSVPGTSGLSSYEQYF

size: many
V: TRBV6-2/TRBV6-3
J: TRBJ2-7
D: -
DNA: TGTGCCAGCGCTTGGGCGCGTTACGAGCAGTACTTC
CDR3: CASAWARYEQYF

size: many
V: TRBV19
J: TRBJ2-7
D: -
DNA: TGTGCCAGTAGCAACGACAGGAATTCCTACGAGCAGTACTTC
CDR3: CASSNDRNSYEQYF

size: few
V: TRBV6-5
J: TRBJ1-5
D: -
DNA: TGTGCCAGCATTTGGACGGCAGGATCGAATCAGCCCCAGCATTTT
CDR3: CASIWTAGSNQPQHF

size: many
V: TRBV18
J: TRBJ1-6
D: -
DNA: TGTGCCAGCTCACCAGGGGCGAATTCACCCCTCCACTTT
CDR3: CASSPGANSPLHF

size: many
V: TRBV6-5
J: TRBJ1-2
D: TRBD1
DNA: TGTGCCAGCAGTTATTCCGGGACAGGGGTGGCTGGCTACACCTTC
CDR3: CASSYSGTGVAGYTF

size: few
V: TRBV6-1
J: TRBJ2-3
D: -
DNA: TGTGCCAGCAGTAGAGTGGGGGATACGCAGTATTTT
CDR3: CASSRVGDTQYF

size: many
V: TRBV6-2/TRBV6-3
J: TRBJ2-7
D: -
DNA: TGTGCCAGCAGTTACCGGGACTCCTCCTACGAGCGGTACTTC
CDR3: CASSYRDSSYERYF

size: few
V: TRBV6-5
J: TRBJ2-7
D: -
DNA: TGTGCCAGCAGTTCAAGGGACACCCGTATCTACGAGCAGTACTTC
CDR3: CASSSRDTRIYEQYF

size: -
V: TRBV12-3/TRBV12-4
J: TRBJ1-3
D: -
DNA: TGTGCCAGCAGTCGCGGGACACTTGGAAACACCATATATTTT
CDR3: CASSRGTLGNTIYF

size: many
V: TRBV12-3/TRBV12-4
J: TRBJ1-6
D: -
DNA: TGTGCCAGCAGTTTAGCGCCTGGGGCTGGATCACCCCTCCACTTT
CDR3: CASSLAPGAGSPLHF

size: many
V: TRBV2
J: TRBJ1-1
D: -
DNA: TGTGCCAGCAGTACGGACAGAGTGAACACTGAAGCTTTCTTT
CDR3: CASSTDRVNTEAFF

size: -
V: TRBV18
J: TRBJ1-1
D: -
DNA: TGTGCCAGCTCACCAGTAAACACGCGTGGCACTGAAGCTTTCTTT
CDR3: CASSPVNTRGTEAFF

size: many
V: TRBV20-1
J: TRBJ1-1
D: -
DNA: TGCAGTGCTAATTCTGGTAGCACTGAAGCTTTCTTT
CDR3: CSANSGSTEAFF

size: many
V: TRBV9
J: TRBJ2-7
D: -
DNA: TGTGCCAGCAGCGTAGGGGGACAACCTTACTACGAGCAGTACTTC
CDR3: CASSVGGQPYYEQYF

size: -
V: TRBV11-1
J: TRBJ2-6
D: -
DNA: TGTGCCAGCAGCTTGCCCCCAAGGAGTCACTCTGGGGCCAACGTCCTGACTTTC
CDR3: CASSLPPRSHSGANVLTF

size: many
V: TRBV7-2
J: TRBJ2-5
D: -
DNA: TGTGCCAGCAGCTTAGTGGGCCGGGCTAGCAACTTC
CDR3: CASSLVGRASNF

size: many
V: TRBV12-3/TRBV12-4
J: TRBJ2-4
D: TRBD2
DNA: TGTGCCAGCACCCAGCGGGGCGGCATTCAGTACTTC
CDR3: CASTQRGGIQYF

size: many
V: TRBV6-5
J: TRBJ1-2
D: -
DNA: TGTGCCAGCGGCGGGGGTTATGGCTACACCTTC
CDR3: CASGGGYGYTF

size: many
V: TRBV9
J: TRBJ1-1
D: -
DNA: TGTGCCAGCAGCGTAGGAAACGCCCTGAACACTGAAGCTTTCTTT
CDR3: CASSVGNALNTEAFF

size: many
V: TRBV10-3
J: TRBJ2-5
D: -
DNA: TGTGCCATCAGTGAGTCGAGGGTGGGCGGAGAGACCCAGTACTTC
CDR3: CAISESRVGGETQYF

size: once
V: TRBV12-3/TRBV12-4
J: TRBJ2-5
D: -
DNA: TGTGCCAGCAGCGATAACAGGGATGGGGAGACCCAGTACTTC
CDR3: CASSDNRDGETQYF

size: once
V: TRBV6-5
J: TRBJ2-7
D: -
DNA: -
CDR3: CASSTSWDYEQYF

size: many
V: TRBV7-9
J: TRBJ2-5
D: -
DNA: TGTGCCAGCAGCTTAATACCCCGGCTAAAAGAGACCCAGTACTTC
CDR3: CASSLIPRLKETQYF

size: many
V: TRBV7-6
J: TRBJ1-3
D: -
DNA: TGTGCCAGCAGCTCGGGACCTCTCTCTGGAAACACCATATATTTT
CDR3: CASSSGPLSGNTIYF

size: many
V: TRBV12-3/TRBV12-4
J: TRBJ1-1
D: -
DNA: TGTGCCAGCAGTTTACCCATGAACACTGAAGCTTTCTTT
CDR3: CASSLPMNTEAFF

size: few
V: TRBV3-1
J: TRBJ2-5
D: TRBD2
DNA: TGTGCCAGCAGCCAAGACCCAAGCGGGAGGCAAGAGACCCAGTACTTC
CDR3: CASSQDPSGRQETQYF

size: many
V: TRBV20-1
J: TRBJ1-5
D: -
DNA: TGCAGTGCTAGCTCGCAGTTTAGCAATCAGCCCCAGCATTTT
CDR3: CSASSQFSNQPQHF

size: few
V: TRBV6-5
J: TRBJ1-1
D: TRBD1
DNA: TGTGCCTATAGACAGGGTTTGAACACTGAAGCTTTCTTT
CDR3: CAYRQGLNTEAFF